This T cell receptor beta chain was sequenced in a study of blood T cell repertoires in COVID-19. Clones were read by immunoSEQ multiplex PCR, and TCRdb kept only the in-frame ones, dropping some. The sample lists around 230,000 clones, less than 85% occurring once. V lost 7 bases, J lost 4 bases, and 13 bases stayed unmatched. CDR1 and CDR2 from the germline V gene are SGHTA and FQGNSA. The CDR3 covers 16 residues. Sequencing was carried out using peripheral blood. The genes are TRBV7-2 and TRBJ2-7, with 10 bases fitting TRBD2. The source of this sequence is a woman between 70 and 85 years old with active or convalescent COVID-19. CDR3 residues: CASNTRGLAGEYEQYF. The DNA of the CDR3 is TGTGCCAGCAATACCCGCGGGCTAGCGGGGGAGTACGAGCAGTACTTC.